One TCR beta chain is described in this entry. It lacks a known antigen. Base-call qualities are not available, and no considerably larger clone is one nucleotide away. The data originate from a study of cytomegalovirus exposure and HLA in healthy donors (dated by TCRdb to about 2017). For the wider study: An earlier analysis of under 600 of the donors reported 250 to 350 Gb of sequence data and 117 million unique TCR beta sequences from about 179 million T cells. Roughly 300 gigabases of sequencing data and roughly 81 million unique TCR sequences made up an early release that covered several hundred HLA-typed donors. Of the roughly 400 genotyped donors, 75% to 85% were placed in the genetic ancestry cluster associated with self-reported Caucasian donors. The study aimed to test whether cataloging public T cell receptors could reveal signatures of past pathogen exposure. The study profiled the T cell repertoires of hundreds of subjects by immunosequencing and related them to cytomegalovirus serostatus. In addition to the first cohort of around 670 subjects, a separate validation cohort of around 110 different subjects was used. High-throughput TCR immunosequencing, statistical association of individual TCRs with disease status, and machine learning were combined to predict cytomegalovirus infection status. In a later analysis, previously published TCR beta repertoires from 550 to 750 donors were re-analyzed and high-resolution HLA genotyping was added so that TCR occurrence patterns could be studied. The later analysis used no new phenotypic data to find candidate immune exposures, relying instead on TCR beta sequences and their occurrence across donors. In an earlier analysis of roughly 540 of the donors, high-throughput TCR beta sequencing was used to judge whether each TCR beta V gene segment behaved as functional or pseudogenic. Alongside the repertoire data, information on donor age, sex, ethnicity and CMV serostatus was compiled. A later genetic analysis used genome-wide SNP genotypes for about 65% of the roughly 670 donors, treating that subset as a discovery cohort. Every discovery cohort repertoire had been produced on one sequencing platform. HLA typing covered class I and class II loci at four-digit resolution. Typing coverage varied by locus: about 620-640 donors for A, B, C, DRB1 and DQB1; around 560 for DQA1; more than 600 for DPA1; roughly 450 for DPB1. Four or five DR-DQ haplotypes were handled as single units for association and clustering because linkage in the cohort was strong. Among under 450 genotyped donors of the cohort, an average of approximately 240,000 unique TCR beta nucleotide sequences were sequenced per donor, roughly 20% of them non-productive. Paper-wide results and their limitations: According to a later analysis, most CMV-associated TCR beta chains appeared to be HLA-restricted, and the HLA associations seemed to be driven largely by CMV exposure. In this cohort, only TCR beta chains were sequenced, and detectable features were limited by the absence of alpha or paired-chain data. A cluster of highly shared sequence variants was judged likely to represent a technical artifact of the sequencing pipeline. A later analysis found that TCR association rates varied across HLA loci, with DRB1 alleles showing the most associated TCRs and HLA-C alleles the fewest. In a later analysis, several top co-occurrence clusters were reported to appear linked to parvovirus B19, influenza, CMV and Epstein-Barr virus. Across donors, most TCR sequences were observed very rarely, whereas some public TCRs were present in many individuals. Specific HLA alleles were associated with some 15,000 TCR beta sequences at a false discovery rate of 0.05 in a later analysis. In vitro tests confirmed that a few of the cytomegalovirus-associated TCR beta chains recognize cytomegalovirus antigens. Roughly uniform sequencing depth across donors was assumed in presence/absence analyses, although this assumption may not hold. In a later genetic analysis, fewer N-insertions in productive TCRs were reported among donors in an Asian-associated ancestry cluster than the approximately 630-donor mean. A further reported finding was that TCR beta sequences accurately predicted the HLA-A and HLA-B alleles for most subjects in the first cohort. A total of fewer than 200 TCR beta chains were listed by the study as associated with cytomegalovirus. In a later analysis, HLA-associated TCR beta chains showed more clonal expansion and lower generation probabilities than non-associated chains that were equally common. Because the 87-base-pair reads could not distinguish some IMGT-functional V segments, including TRBV6-2 and TRBV6-3, those segments were excluded. For the cohort, immune exposure information was limited to CMV serostatus. It was suggested by the authors that the approach could potentially be generalized to other disease states and immunological phenotypes. Because HLA typing was unavailable for some donors at each locus, only the typed subset was used in association tests. A later genetic analysis associated a missense DCLRE1C variant with V-gene and J-gene trimming of TCR beta chains, and an independent cohort replicated the association. Because counts were too low, 15 or so rarely observed V segments, including chromosome 9 orphons, were excluded from the earlier analysis of 587 of the donors. Correlated functional status among segregating V segments might reflect linkage disequilibrium, but an unknown experimental factor could not be ruled out. The classifier was reported to diagnose cytomegalovirus status with high specificity and sensitivity in both the original and validation cohorts. An earlier analysis of 450 to 750 of the donors showed that most TCR beta V segments appeared in productive rearrangements either about 87% or about 30% of the time, which broadly matched IMGT annotations. Strong co-occurrence of HLA alleles, especially DR and DQ, made assigning TCR associations to individual alleles difficult.

The cohort was made up of under 800 healthy bone marrow donors. All cohort members were sampled while nominally healthy, although unrecorded immune exposures were likely present. The donor was CMV seronegative and belonged to the group of approximately 320 seronegative cohort members. Every donor gave a peripheral blood sample, and the peripheral blood mononuclear cells from that sample were used for TCR beta sequencing. Genomic DNA was extracted from the blood cell samples with the Qiagen DNeasy Blood Extraction Kit. The receptor library was made with the immunoSEQ multiplex PCR assay. The multiplex PCR relied on a mix of 60 forward primers for TCR Vbeta segments and 13 reverse primers for TCR Jbeta segments. The CDR3 region of rearranged TCR beta genes was amplified from genomic DNA by a multiplex PCR assay. On the Illumina HiSeq System, the amplified TCR beta libraries were sequenced as 87-base-pair reads. The study's processing was this. A later analysis counted tens of millions of unique TCR beta chains across the 700 or so repertoires, and around 9.9 million of these chains were shared by at least two donors. Raw reads were error-corrected and collapsed into unique sequences with a nearest-neighbor algorithm that merged closely related sequences to remove PCR and sequencing errors. Alignment of CDR3 sequences to IMGT reference sequences was used to assign V, D and J gene segments. For a sequence to be retained, a match of at least six nucleotides was required to both a V gene segment and a J gene segment. A rearrangement was called productive if the CDR3 had no stop codons and remained in frame with V and J, and every other rearrangement was called non-productive. CDR3 was defined by IMGT convention, running from the second conserved V-encoded cysteine to the conserved J-encoded phenylalanine. The earlier analysis of 587 of the donors excluded sequences that lacked an unambiguous match to a single V gene segment. In an earlier analysis of 450 to 700 of the donors, V segments were called functional above 56.7% productive rearrangements and were called segregating when the between-donor standard deviation exceeded 5%. To diagnose cytomegalovirus status from the catalog of TCR beta chain sequences, a statistical classification framework was built. V and J gene assignment, in a later analysis, came from comparing TCR nucleotide sequences with IMGT/GENE-DB human TR gene sequences. Using the TCRdist pipeline, a later analysis assigned CDR3 sequences along with most-parsimonious VDJ recombination scenarios. In a later analysis, each TCR beta chain was defined by its CDR3 amino acid sequence together with its V-gene family, and reads without a unique V-gene family were excluded. To address suspected cross-contamination and a sequencing artifact, a later analysis removed 592 highly shared, low-generation-probability nucleotide sequences. For each public chain, a later analysis derived a clonal expansion index from normalized ranks of inferred template counts within each repertoire. In a later analysis, generation probabilities were computed with a VDJ recombination model fitted to out-of-frame rearrangements, and the resulting probabilities were checked against IGoR. A later analysis scored TCR-TCR, TCR-HLA and TCR-CMV co-occurrence with hypergeometric tests, applying a repertoire-size bias correction to TCR pairs. To estimate false discovery rates, a later analysis permuted the HLA or CMV assignments 20 times. In a later analysis, co-occurring TCRs were grouped using DBSCAN, and TCRdist sequence similarity was added for clustering within HLA-allele-positive subsets. Repertoires with fewer than 30,000 or more than 120,000 public chains were left out of co-occurrence clustering, as were about 5 repertoires with anomalous nucleotide sharing. Not all clones reach the TCRdb copy of this immuneACCESS table, which keeps in-frame sequences only. Checked studies attribute under half of the gap to unresolved V genes and leave the rest unexplained. That table supplies the V and J calls and clone size; D and trimming were determined from the DNA. This sample holds more than 80,000 clones; roughly 82% were observed only once. 1.5% to 2% of the sample is held by the ten biggest clonotypes.

CDR1 LGHNT and CDR2 FRNRAP were looked up in the germline V gene. The CDR3 measures 14 amino acids from cysteine to phenylalanine. Only the CDR3 part of the read is kept: 42 bases, read in frame from the first base. V and J are truncated by 3 bases and 5 bases respectively, leaving an intervening sequence of 13 bases. The rearrangement joined TRBV12-5 to TRBJ2-5; the D gene lacks a confident call. This clonotype originated in a man aged 50 to 60 in good health and CMV-seronegative. Sequencing was done on a sample of PBMCs. CDR3 reads: CASGLSGIGETQYF. In nucleotides, the sequence is TGTGCTAGTGGTTTAAGTGGCATTGGCGAGACCCAGTACTTC.